The subject of this entry is one T cell receptor (beta chain). This record belongs to a study of blood T cell repertoires in COVID-19. V was clipped by 8 bases and J by 8 bases, with 12 bases between them. CDR3 length: 12 residues. CDR1 and CDR2 (germline): MNHNY, SVGAGI (reference sequence). Profiled with immunoSEQ multiplex PCR; TCRdb holds only in-frame clones, not every one. The sample includes approximately 35,000 clones, over 90% of them seen just once. The source material was peripheral blood. The TCR comes from a human donor in a cohort sampled during active COVID-19. The chain links TRBV6-6 to TRBJ1-4; D remains ambiguous. The CDR3 region has the DNA TGTGCCAGCGGCCTCGTCGGGGAAAAACTGTTTTTT. It translates to CASGLVGEKLFF.